This T cell receptor (beta chain) was documented in a study of shared clonotypes between healthy human individuals. Study-level results: Memory subsets generally showed smaller estimated richness than naive subsets did.

Cells designated naive CD8 were CD45RO-negative and were positively selected for CCR7, with terminally differentiated effector memory CD45RA+ cells excluded. CDR1 and CDR2 from the germline V gene are LGHNA and YSLEER. Trimming removed 0 bases from V and 3 bases from J, with 11 bases in between. The CDR3 has 15 residues. Comment on this clone: Its matching antigen is unknown.

Sequencing was performed with immunoSEQ multiplex PCR; in TCRdb, only in-frame clones are kept and a portion is missing. The table has roughly 1,800,000 clones, around 96% seen once. Sequenced sample: naive CD8+ T cells sorted from blood. The chain carries TRBV4-3 and TRBJ1-1; a weak D match, TRBD1 (5 bases). The sequence came from a man between 18 and 29 years old in good health. The CDR3 sequence: CASSQDRETYTEAFF. The DNA of the CDR3 is TGCGCCAGCAGCCAAGACAGGGAAACCTACACTGAAGCTTTCTTT.